This passage covers 3 T cell receptor beta chains from one sample sequenced in a study of OX40 agonist ivuxolimab in advanced cancers. The library was produced with the immunoSEQ multiplex PCR assay. The table comes from immuneACCESS by way of TCRdb, which keeps in-frame sequences with V and J called. Part of the clones is missing from these tables; in studies checked, under half for an unresolved V gene and the rest for unknown reasons. For this sample there are fewer than 85,000 clones; around 90% appear just once. The ten largest clones take up approximately 10% of the sample. Here the sequenced sample was CD4+ or CD8+ T cells sorted from blood, taken in a trial of the OX40 agonist ivuxolimab. Receptors were obtained from an adult with an advanced solid tumor such as melanoma, head and neck, liver or kidney cancer.

This chain links TRBV28 with TRBJ2-2; TRBD2 aligns across 8 bases. The CDR3 has 16 residues. From germline, CDR1 is MDHEN and CDR2 SYDVKM. V trimming: 1 base; J trimming: 5 bases; junction bases outside the gene matches: 6. CDR3 amino acids: CASSLYPGGPTGELFF. The CDR3 coding sequence is TGTGCCAGCAGTTTATATCCGGGAGGGCCTACCGGGGAGCTGTTTTTT. The entire variable domain, with the rest obtained from reference TRBV28 and TRBJ2-2, is as follows: DVKVTQSSRYLVKRTGEKVFLECVQDMDHENMFWYRQDPGLGLRLIYFSYDVKMKEKGDIPEGYSVSREKKERFSLILESASTNQTSMYLCASSLYPGGPTGELFFGEGSRLTVL.

This clone was recorded only once. The V call is TRBV9, the J call TRBJ2-3; 8 nucleotides align to TRBD2. CDR3 length equals 15 residues. Germline lookup yields CDR1 SGDLS and CDR2 YYNGEE. The trim removed 3 bases at V and 4 bases at J, leaving 7 bases unmatched. The CDR3, as DNA: TGTGCCAGCAGCGCAAGCGGGAGCGGCGCAGATACGCAGTATTTT. Translating gives CASSASGSGADTQYF.

The chain joins TRBV4-1 to TRBJ1-1; D possibly corresponds to TRBD1 (5 bases). Germline V gene data show CDR1 as MGHRA and CDR2 as YSYEKL. The V end was cut by 0 bases, the J end by 5 bases, with 13 bases between. The CDR3 sequence is 15 residues long. Here the CDR3 DNA reads TGCGCCAGCAGCCAAGACGTCCTGGGGGGGACTGAAGCTTTCTTT. As protein: CASSQDVLGGTEAFF.